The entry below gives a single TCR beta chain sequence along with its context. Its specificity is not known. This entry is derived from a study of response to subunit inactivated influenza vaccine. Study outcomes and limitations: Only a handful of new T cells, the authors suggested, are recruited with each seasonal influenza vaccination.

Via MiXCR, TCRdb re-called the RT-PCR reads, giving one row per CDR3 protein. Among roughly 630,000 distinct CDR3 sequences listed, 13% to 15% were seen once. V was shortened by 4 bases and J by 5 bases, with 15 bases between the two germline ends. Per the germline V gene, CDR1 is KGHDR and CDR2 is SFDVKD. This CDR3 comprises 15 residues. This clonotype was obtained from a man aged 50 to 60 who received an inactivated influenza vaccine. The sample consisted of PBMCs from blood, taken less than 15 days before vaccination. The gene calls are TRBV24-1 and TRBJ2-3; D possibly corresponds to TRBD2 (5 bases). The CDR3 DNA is TGTGCCACCAGTGACCCGGTACGGGGAAAAGATACGCAGTATTTT. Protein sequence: CATSDPVRGKDTQYF.